This TCR beta chain was sequenced for a study of human T cells and chemical hapten exposure. Overall study: Alopecia areata, totalis or universalis affected patients who were mostly female. Whole-study results and caveats: Those TCRs sitting above 1 in 1000 frequency stayed the same with DPC sensitization.

V dropped 6 bases and J dropped 2; count of bases not matched to a gene: 15. The germline CDR1 and CDR2 sequences are SGHRS and YFSETQ. This CDR3 has 17 amino acids. In the library, unique molecular identifiers were attached to individual cDNA molecules. TCRdb independently ran MiXCR on the RACE reads; one entry per CDR3 protein. The sample has tens of thousands of distinct CDR3 sequences; roughly 10% are singletons. This clonotype has ten or more counts. The antigen is undetermined. Time point in this sample: patch test 1, 2 weeks after DPC sensitization. Treatment meaning: therapeutic diphenylcyclopropenone sensitization with weekly scalp DPC. Alopecia patients, 18 to 70 years old and DPC-suitable, served as donors.

This rearrangement joins TRBV5-1 to TRBJ2-7, with 9 bases matching TRBD2. The specimen comprised whole blood, sampled in connection with sensitization to the hapten diphenylcyclopropenone (DPC). The sequence came from a man in his forties with alopecia areata. Some clones in this sample may be carry-over from other donors' samples. Here the CDR3 DNA reads TGCGCCAGCACCGCTTACCTCGAGGGACTAGCTCCCTACGAGCAGTACGTC. Its translation: CASTAYLEGLAPYEQYV.